This T cell receptor beta chain was observed in a study of T-cell reconstitution after alpha-beta-depleted transplantation in children. Germline CDR1 SGHAT, CDR2 FQNNGV. V gave up 2 bases and J gave up 1 base, with 13 bases separating them. The CDR3 is 16 amino acids. This clonotype was detected many times. As it was prepared, the TCRbeta library received unique molecular identifiers. TCRdb used MiXCR to reprocess the PCR reads, holding one entry per CDR3 protein. This table holds 200,000 to 300,000 distinct CDR3 sequences, around 25% found once. The sequencing here drew on PBMCs, taken before TCRalphabeta/CD19-depleted stem cell transplant. The receptor was isolated from a girl aged 2-10 years with Fanconi anemia, due to receive a stem cell transplant. The gene calls are TRBV11-2 and TRBJ2-3; D unresolved. DNA for the CDR3: TGTGCCAGCAGCTTAAGTATGAGCTGGGGCACAGATACGCAGTATTTT. As protein: CASSLSMSWGTDTQYF. Supplemented by reference TRBV11-2 and TRBJ2-3, the full variable domain reads EAGVAQSPRYKIIEKRQSVAFWCNPISGHATLYWYQQILGQGPKLLIQFQNNGVVDDSQLPKDRFSAERLKGVDSTLKIQPAKLEDSAVYLCASSLSMSWGTDTQYFGPGTRLTVL.